Listed below are T cell receptor beta chains from one sample, sequenced in a study of OX40 agonist ivuxolimab in advanced cancers. The assay was immunoSEQ multiplex PCR, and TCRdb's table has in-frame clones only and misses some. The sample has about 79,000 clones; 80% to 90% are singletons. The source material was CD4+ or CD8+ T cells sorted from blood, sampled in a trial of the OX40 agonist ivuxolimab. These receptors were obtained from an adult with an advanced solid tumor such as melanoma, head and neck, liver or kidney cancer. Each CDR3 is given with its conserved first and last residue. Fields, in order: D gene, J gene, V gene, clone size, CDR3 protein, CDR3 DNA. The D gene is left open where the match is weak. Some rows mark clone size as missing; the rest say once, few, many or name a class of expanded clone.

.,TRBJ1-1,TRBV6-5,.,CASSYSGSEAFF,TGTGCCAGCAGTTACTCAGGGAGTGAAGCTTTCTTT
TRBD1,TRBJ2-7,TRBV5-4,.,CASSLVGQGLGEQYF,TGTGCCAGCAGCTTGGTCGGACAGGGGCTAGGGGAGCAGTACTTC
.,TRBJ1-1,TRBV18,.,CASSPSGNTEAFF,TGTGCCAGCTCACCGTCCGGGAACACTGAAGCTTTCTTT
.,TRBJ2-2,TRBV2,.,CASSNERAANTGELFF,TGTGCCAGCTCCAACGAGCGCGCCGCGAACACCGGGGAGCTGTTTTTT
.,TRBJ2-2,TRBV4-2,.,CASSPSSRTDYTGELFF,TGTGCCAGCAGCCCATCCTCCAGGACAGACTACACCGGGGAGCTGTTTTTT
TRBD1,TRBJ1-1,TRBV6-6,.,CASSLRDRVAEAFF,TGTGCCAGCAGTCTACGGGACAGGGTGGCTGAAGCTTTCTTT
.,TRBJ1-4,TRBV2,.,CASIVGRGRTALKLFF,TGTGCCAGCATTGTCGGCAGGGGCCGCACCGCTCTAAAACTGTTTTTT
.,TRBJ1-2,TRBV28,few,CASSLEVGGYTF,TGTGCCAGCAGTCTCGAGGTGGGAGGCTACACCTTC
.,TRBJ1-3,TRBV5-1,.,CASSEWGLGNTIYF,TGCGCCAGCTCCGAGTGGGGGCTTGGAAACACCATATATTTT
TRBD2,TRBJ2-1,TRBV25-1,.,CASIKSGGNNEQFF,TGTGCCAGCATCAAATCGGGAGGCAACAATGAGCAGTTCTTC
TRBD2,TRBJ2-4,TRBV19,once,CASSVLAGKNIQYF,TGTGCCAGTAGTGTGCTAGCGGGGAAAAACATTCAGTACTTC
.,TRBJ2-1,TRBV12-5,.,CASGAGSSYNEQFF,TGTGCTAGTGGAGCCGGTTCCTCCTACAATGAGCAGTTCTTC
.,TRBJ2-5,TRBV14,.,CASSRSGAGETQYF,TGTGCCAGCAGCCGCTCCGGGGCCGGGGAGACCCAGTACTTC
TRBD2,TRBJ2-7,TRBV19,.,CASSLKAGGSYEQYF,TGTGCCAGTAGTCTTAAAGCGGGAGGGTCCTACGAGCAGTACTTC
.,TRBJ2-7,TRBV27,.,CASSLIPGDSSYEQYF,TGTGCCAGCAGTTTAATCCCGGGAGATAGCTCCTACGAGCAGTACTTC
.,TRBJ1-1,TRBV5-1,.,CASSPDPGYTEAFF,TGCGCCAGCAGCCCTGATCCGGGCTACACTGAAGCTTTCTTT
.,TRBJ2-3,TRBV5-1,.,CASSPGGTSSTDTQYF,TGCGCCAGCAGCCCTGGAGGGACTTCTAGCACAGATACGCAGTATTTT
.,TRBJ1-2,TRBV7-2,.,CASSHPGTKVYGYTF,TGTGCCAGCAGCCATCCCGGGACCAAAGTCTATGGCTACACCTTC
.,TRBJ1-3,TRBV7-9,once,CASSLADFSGNTIYF,TGTGCCAGCAGCTTAGCGGATTTCTCTGGAAACACCATATATTTT
TRBD1,TRBJ1-5,TRBV28,.,CASSPLGQGAQGNQPQHF,TGTGCCAGCAGTCCACTAGGACAGGGGGCTCAGGGCAATCAGCCCCAGCATTTT
.,TRBJ2-5,TRBV6-1,.,CASSEVRIGLVYPETQYF,TGTGCCAGCAGTGAAGTGCGGATAGGACTTGTCTACCCAGAGACCCAGTACTTC
TRBD2,TRBJ2-1,TRBV6-5,.,CASTRGGTSGHKQFF,TGTGCCAGCACCAGGGGGGGGACTAGCGGACACAAGCAGTTCTTC
.,TRBJ2-2,TRBV9,.,CASSVEGGYTGELFF,TGTGCCAGCAGCGTAGAGGGCGGGTACACCGGGGAGCTGTTTTTT
.,TRBJ2-4,TRBV5-1,.,CASSLGTRNIQYF,TGCGCCAGCAGCTTGGGAACTCGAAACATTCAGTACTTC
.,TRBJ2-1,TRBV7-9,.,CASSLPYTKLEQFF,TGTGCCAGCAGCTTACCTTATACTAAACTCGAGCAGTTCTTC
.,TRBJ2-6,TRBV28,.,CASSDSGANVLTF,TGTGCCAGCAGTGACTCTGGGGCCAACGTCCTGACTTTC
.,TRBJ2-1,TRBV11-2,.,CASSSPGSGGNNEQFF,TGTGCCAGCAGCTCCCCCGGTTCAGGGGGGAACAATGAGCAGTTCTTC
.,TRBJ1-1,TRBV7-3,few,CASSPNTNTEAFF,TGTGCCAGCAGCCCGAACACGAACACTGAAGCTTTCTTT
.,TRBJ1-6,TRBV5-1,.,CASSLVADSPLHF,TGCGCCAGCAGCTTGGTGGCGGATTCACCCCTCCACTTT
TRBD1,TRBJ1-1,TRBV4-1,.,CASSQGERQGTEAFF,TGCGCCAGCAGCCAAGGGGAGAGACAGGGTACTGAAGCTTTCTTT
TRBD1,TRBJ2-1,TRBV11-3,.,CASSFTGQSYNEQFF,TGTGCCAGCAGCTTTACGGGACAGTCCTACAATGAGCAGTTCTTC
TRBD1,TRBJ2-7,TRBV6-5,.,CASRSRTGGYKQYF,TGTGCCAGCAGATCACGGACAGGGGGGTACAAGCAGTACTTC
.,TRBJ2-1,TRBV11-2,.,CASSYGFWDEQFF,TGTGCCAGCAGCTACGGGTTTTGGGATGAGCAGTTCTTC
TRBD1,TRBJ2-1,TRBV25-1,.,CASSEPGTGDNEQFF,TGTGCCAGCAGTGAACCCGGGACAGGAGACAATGAGCAGTTCTTC
.,TRBJ2-1,TRBV14,.,CASSSIDQNFRNEQFF,TGTGCCAGCAGCTCGATAGACCAGAATTTCCGCAATGAGCAGTTCTTC
.,TRBJ1-2,TRBV2,few,CASSFHTF,TGTGCCAGCAGTTTCCACACCTTC
.,TRBJ2-2,TRBV5-5,.,CASSLATSPGELFF,TGTGCCAGCAGCTTGGCCACTAGCCCCGGGGAGCTGTTTTTT
TRBD1,TRBJ2-1,TRBV29-1,.,CSGLGAGGGTALNEQFF,TGCAGCGGACTTGGAGCAGGGGGTGGGACGGCCCTCAATGAGCAGTTCTTC
.,TRBJ1-3,TRBV28,.,CASSSTASGNTIYF,TGTGCCAGCAGTTCCACCGCCTCTGGAAACACCATATATTTT
.,TRBJ2-3,TRBV7-9,.,CASSLLNRGPRTDTQYF,TGTGCCAGCAGCTTACTTAATCGGGGGCCACGCACAGATACGCAGTATTTT
TRBD2,TRBJ2-1,TRBV2,.,CASKTGLAGESEQFF,TGTGCCAGCAAAACGGGACTAGCGGGAGAGAGTGAGCAGTTCTTC
.,TRBJ2-7,TRBV6-6,.,CASRVGIFSYEQYF,TGTGCCAGCAGAGTTGGGATTTTTTCCTACGAGCAGTACTTC
TRBD1,TRBJ2-7,TRBV19,.,CASNRRQGAYEQYF,TGTGCCAGTAACCGACGACAGGGGGCTTACGAGCAGTACTTC
.,TRBJ1-2,TRBV6-5,.,CASRYPGTSYGYTF,TGTGCCAGCAGATATCCCGGGACATCATATGGCTACACCTTC
.,TRBJ2-1,TRBV5-1,.,CASSLSGIEHNEQFF,TGCGCCAGCAGTTTATCGGGCATAGAGCACAATGAGCAGTTCTTC
TRBD1,TRBJ1-2,TRBV19,.,CASSILPGQGVYGYTF,TGTGCCAGTAGTATCCTTCCGGGGCAGGGGGTCTATGGCTACACCTTC
TRBD1,TRBJ2-7,TRBV5-1,few,CASSGGQGANEQYF,TGCGCCAGCAGCGGGGGACAGGGGGCGAACGAGCAGTACTTC
TRBD1,TRBJ1-3,TRBV5-1,once,CASTPGQGHSRNTIYF,TGCGCCAGCACACCGGGACAGGGTCATTCGAGAAACACCATATATTTT
TRBD2,TRBJ2-7,TRBV2,.,CASTAGAGEQYF,TGTGCCAGCACAGCGGGAGCCGGGGAGCAGTACTTC
.,TRBJ2-7,TRBV6-5,.,CASSWETGTPYEQYF,TGTGCCAGCAGTTGGGAAACCGGGACCCCCTACGAGCAGTACTTC
.,TRBJ2-1,TRBV6-1,.,CASIGTTHNEQFF,TGTGCCAGCATCGGGACGACCCACAATGAGCAGTTCTTC